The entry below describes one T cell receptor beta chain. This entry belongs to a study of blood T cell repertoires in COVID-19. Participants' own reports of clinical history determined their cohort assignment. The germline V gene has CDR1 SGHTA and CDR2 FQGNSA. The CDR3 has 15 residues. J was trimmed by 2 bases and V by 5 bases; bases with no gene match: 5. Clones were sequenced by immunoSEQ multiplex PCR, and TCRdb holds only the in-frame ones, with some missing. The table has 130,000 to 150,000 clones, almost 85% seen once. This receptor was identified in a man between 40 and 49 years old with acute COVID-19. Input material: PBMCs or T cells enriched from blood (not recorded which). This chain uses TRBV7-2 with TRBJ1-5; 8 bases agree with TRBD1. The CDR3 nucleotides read TGTGCCAGCAGCCCGCAGACAGGGGGCAATCAGCCCCAGCATTTT. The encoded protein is CASSPQTGGNQPQHF.